A single sample is the source of the 28 T cell receptor beta chains below, sequenced in a study of CD4 T cells in relation to SARS-CoV-2 and coronaviruses. The antigens of these receptors remain unknown. Only in-frame clones appear in the TCRdb table, and some are missing; sequencing was by immunoSEQ multiplex PCR. Of approximately 20,000 clones listed, about 66% are singletons. The unexposed donors gave CD4+ T cells in about 2010-2019, prior to COVID-19. Isolation of CD4+ T cells took place after about 10 days in culture. The source material was CD4+ T cells from PBMCs, cultured in vitro. Receptors were obtained from a human donor in good health.

The rearrangement joins TRBV7-2 to TRBJ2-2; 8 positions match TRBD2. Germline values: CDR1 SGHTA, CDR2 FQGNSA. The CDR3 spans 15 residues. V lost 5 bases to trimming and J lost 4 bases; unmatched junction nucleotides: 6. CDR3 in amino acids: CASSPRGGLTGELFF. For the CDR3, the DNA is TGTGCCAGCAGCCCCCGGGGGGGCCTCACCGGGGAGCTGTTTTTT.

This clone was seen once. The rearrangement joins TRBV6-5 to TRBJ1-1, with D perhaps matching TRBD1 (5 bases). Trimming took off 2 bases at V and 1 base at J, with 8 bases between the two ends. There are 14 residues in the CDR3. Germline V gene sequence: CDR1 MNHEY, CDR2 SVGAGI. CDR3 residues: CASSYVRGNTEAFF. CDR3 coding DNA: TGTGCCAGCAGTTACGTTAGGGGGAACACTGAAGCTTTCTTT.

The V call is TRBV4-1, the J call TRBJ2-5, with TRBD2 identical over 8 bases. Losses at the gene ends were 1 base for V and 3 bases for J; bases not matched to a gene: 4. CDR1 MGHRA and CDR2 YSYEKL come from the germline V gene. This CDR3 comprises 15 residues. The CDR3 is CASSQAGGGKETQYF. The CDR3 DNA reads TGCGCCAGCAGCCAAGCGGGCGGGGGGAAAGAGACCCAGTACTTC.

The sample holds a few counts of this clone. The rearrangement joins TRBV7-2 to TRBJ1-5, with D possibly being TRBD1 (5 bases). This CDR3 contains 15 residues. CDR1 and CDR2 from the germline V gene are SGHTA and FQGNSA. With 3 bases removed from V and 5 bases from J, the gap between germline ends came to 14 bases. The CDR3 reads CASSFGPAGDQPQHF. In DNA, the CDR3 is TGTGCCAGCAGCTTCGGTCCAGCGGGGGATCAGCCCCAGCATTTT.

The rearrangement links TRBV7-9 to TRBJ2-1; D may be TRBD1 (6 bases). V was shortened by 2 bases and J by 3 bases, with 11 bases between the two germline ends. Germline loops: CDR1 SEHNR, CDR2 FQNEAQ (reference sequence). The CDR3 extends over 15 amino acids. The chain's CDR3 is CASSLPGVYYNEQFF. The CDR3 DNA reads TGTGCCAGCAGCTTACCAGGGGTCTACTACAATGAGCAGTTCTTC.

This clone was counted between two and nine times. The chain has TRBV19 and TRBJ1-1; no clear D. V shed 3 bases and J shed 1 base, with 6 bases lying between them. Germline CDR1 is LNHDA and CDR2 is SQIVND (reference sequence). This CDR3 is 13 amino acids long. Here the CDR3 DNA reads TGTGCCAGTAGTATCCCCCCGAACACTGAAGCTTTCTTT. This gives the protein CASSIPPNTEAFF.

In its sample, this clone was seen a few times. CDR3 sequence (DNA): TGTGCCAGCAGTTCTGGGACAGCATCGATGACGACTGAAGCTTTCTTT. Encoded protein: CASSSGTASMTTEAFF. V gene TRBV27 combines with J gene TRBJ1-1; TRBD1 matches at 7 bases. The CDR3 extends over 16 amino acids. Germline loops: CDR1 MNHEY, CDR2 SMNVEV (reference sequence). Losses at the gene ends were 4 bases for V and 5 bases for J; bases not matched to a gene: 13.

V and J are TRBV5-6 and TRBJ1-3; weak D call: TRBD1 (6 bases). This CDR3 comprises 15 residues. Germline V gene lookup returns CDR1 SGHDT and CDR2 YYEEEE. Deletions cut 0 bases from V and 5 bases from J, with 12 bases between. The CDR3 sequence is CASSLGQGYRNTIYF. The CDR3 region has the DNA TGTGCCAGCAGCTTGGGGCAGGGGTATAGAAACACCATATATTTT.

The chain couples TRBV3-1 (or the pseudogene TRBV3-2) to TRBJ2-7; D gene unclear. Trimming shortened V by 1 base and J by 4 bases, and 11 bases separated the two germline ends. The CDR3 is made up of 14 amino acids. CDR1 LGHDT and CDR2 YNNKEL come from the germline V gene (reference sequence). The CDR3 here is CASSQAFEGYEQYF. In DNA form, the CDR3 reads TGTGCCAGCAGCCAAGCGTTTGAAGGGTACGAGCAGTACTTC.

The chain uses TRBV4-1 and TRBJ1-2, with 11 bases fitting TRBD1. Losses at the gene ends were 3 bases for V and 2 bases for J; bases not matched to a gene: 5. The CDR3 is made up of 16 amino acids. In germline, CDR1 is MGHRA, CDR2 YSYEKL. The CDR3 DNA is TGCGCCAGCAGCCACGCCGGGACAGGGGGGAACTATGGCTACACCTTC. Its protein is CASSHAGTGGNYGYTF.

This clone turned up a few times. The V and J genes are TRBV18 and TRBJ1-3, with D unclear. The CDR3 runs to 17 residues. Germline CDR1 reads KGHSH; CDR2 reads LQKENI. V was clipped by 3 bases and J by 0 bases, with 15 bases between them. CDR3 bases: TGTGCCAGCTCACCCAACCGGGAGGCAAACTCTGGAAACACCATATATTTT. This sequence encodes CASSPNREANSGNTIYF. The entire variable domain, with the rest obtained from reference TRBV18 and TRBJ1-3, is as follows: NAGVMQNPRHLVRRRGQEARLRCSPMKGHSHVYWYRQLPEEGLKFMVYLQKENIIDESGMPKERFSAEFPKEGPSILRIQQVVRGDSAAYFCASSPNREANSGNTIYFGEGSWLTVV.

This chain connects TRBV7-8 to TRBJ2-2, with TRBD1 as a possible D gene (6 bases). Trimming left V 5 bases short and J 7 bases short, with 17 bases between. This CDR3 region has 15 residues. The germline CDR1 and CDR2 sequences are SGHVS and FQNEAQ. CDR3: CASSGSAGVGGELFF. CDR3 bases: TGTGCCAGCAGCGGTAGTGCAGGGGTGGGCGGGGAGCTGTTTTTT.

The chain links TRBV2 to TRBJ2-2, with D possibly TRBD2 on 7 matching bases. V gave up 5 bases and J gave up 4 bases, with 17 bases separating them. Germline loops: CDR1 SNHLY, CDR2 FYNNEI. The CDR3 sequence is 16 residues long. The CDR3: CASSSVGGPGTGELFF. CDR3 coding DNA: TGTGCCAGCAGTTCCGTCGGGGGGCCGGGCACCGGGGAGCTGTTTTTT.

The J gene is TRBJ2-7, the V gene TRBV7-2, with D perhaps TRBD1 (6 bases). This CDR3 comprises 14 residues. Between the trimmed V and J ends, which lost 6 bases and 0 bases, there was a span of 12 bases. Germline CDR1 is SGHTA and CDR2 is FQGNSA. This CDR3 reads CASRQTGSSYEQYF. Here the CDR3 DNA reads TGTGCCAGCAGGCAGACAGGCTCCTCCTACGAGCAGTACTTC.

The V gene is TRBV7-9, the J gene TRBJ1-2, with TRBD1 identical over 7 bases. Trimming cost V 5 bases and J 7 bases; bases outside gene matches: 13. CDR1 SEHNR and CDR2 FQNEAQ come from the germline V gene (reference sequence). This CDR3 comprises 15 residues. The CDR3 DNA is TGTGCCAGCAGCCCCTTGACAGGGTGGTTGCGTGGCTACACCTTC. Its translation: CASSPLTGWLRGYTF.

V usage is TRBV12-3 or TRBV12-4 and J usage is TRBJ1-2; weak D call: TRBD1 (6 bases). V lost 6 bases and J 3 bases, leaving 11 bases between the germline ends. The CDR3 totals 13 residues. CDR3 bases: TGTGCCAGCAGACAGGGTTTATACTATGGCTACACCTTC. Protein sequence: CASRQGLYYGYTF.

The chain carries TRBV19 and TRBJ1-1; D might be TRBD1 (5 bases). With 7 bases removed from V and 6 bases from J, the gap between germline ends came to 21 bases. Germline V gene lookup returns CDR1 LNHDA and CDR2 SQIVND (reference sequence). This CDR3 is built from 15 residues. The CDR3 DNA reads as TGTGCCAGTACCGCAGACCTTAAGGGGCGGGCTGAAGCTTTCTTT. Protein sequence: CASTADLKGRAEAFF. Variable domain in full (rest from reference TRBV19 and TRBJ1-1): DGGITQSPKYLFRKEGQNVTLSCEQNLNHDAMYWYRQDPGQGLRLIYYSQIVNDFQKGDIAEGYSVSREKKESFPLTVTSAQKNPTAFYLCASTADLKGRAEAFFGQGTRLTVV.

This clone was observed a handful of times. This chain uses TRBV27 with TRBJ2-7; possibly TRBD1 for D (6 bases). The CDR3 has 14 residues. Trimming pared 5 bases from V and 2 bases from J, leaving 13 bases between. Germline loops: CDR1 MNHEY, CDR2 SMNVEV (reference sequence). The CDR3 DNA sequence: TGTGCCAGCAGTAAACAGGGTATAACCTACGAGCAGTACTTC. Protein product: CASSKQGITYEQYF.

The CDR3 coding sequence is TGTGCCAGCAGTCCTGGGGGGACAGGGGATGCTCAGCCCCAGCATTTT. This encodes CASSPGGTGDAQPQHF. This rearrangement joins TRBV3-1 (or the pseudogene TRBV3-2) to TRBJ1-5, with 10 bases identical to TRBD1. Germline values: CDR1 LGHDT, CDR2 YNNKEL (reference sequence). The CDR3 consists of 16 residues. Trimming cost V 6 bases and J 6 bases; bases outside gene matches: 11.

The rearrangement joins TRBV18 to TRBJ2-7; 8 bases align to TRBD1. This CDR3 is built from 13 residues. Trimming removed 4 bases from V and 7 bases from J; junction bases left unmatched: 6. The germline V gene has CDR1 KGHSH and CDR2 LQKENI. DNA of the CDR3: TGTGCCAGCTCACGAGAGGACAGGGAAGAGCAGTACTTC. Its translation is CASSREDREEQYF.

The rearrangement links TRBV5-4 to TRBJ2-1; D possibly corresponds to TRBD1 (5 bases). Trimming shortened V by 0 bases and J by 6 bases, and 16 bases separated the two germline ends. The CDR3 totals 16 residues. Germline V gene data show CDR1 as SGHNT and CDR2 as YYREEE (reference sequence). The CDR3 DNA reads TGTGCCAGCAGCTTGGGACATTCAGGGAACGGCAATGAGCAGTTCTTC. It specifies CASSLGHSGNGNEQFF.

This clone was seen a few times. The chain recombines TRBV9 with TRBJ1-4; TRBD1 is a possible D gene (5 bases). Trimming shortened V by 2 bases and J by 3 bases, and 11 bases separated the two germline ends. The CDR3 runs to 15 residues. Germline V lookup: CDR1 SGDLS, CDR2 YYNGEE. CDR3 sequence (DNA): TGTGCCAGCAGCGTCTCAGGGACGGCTAATGAAAAACTGTTTTTT. Translated: CASSVSGTANEKLFF.

This clone has just one count. This chain connects TRBV6-2 or TRBV6-3 to TRBJ1-2; D not certain. Trimming took off 7 bases at V and 0 bases at J, with 12 bases between the two ends. The CDR3 spans 14 residues. CDR1 and CDR2 from the germline V gene are MNHEY and SVGEGT. DNA of the CDR3: TGTGCCAGCACCCCTCAGAGGGCTAACTATGGCTACACCTTC. Its protein is CASTPQRANYGYTF.

This clone was seen a few times. The V gene is TRBV2, the J gene TRBJ1-2; D is possibly TRBD1 (6 bases). The CDR3 has 14 residues. The V and J ends lost 6 bases and 1 base respectively, with 12 bases between them. Germline CDR1 SNHLY, CDR2 FYNNEI. In DNA form, the CDR3 reads TGTGCCAGCAGGCCGGACAGTAATAACTATGGCTACACCTTC. Encoded protein: CASRPDSNNYGYTF.

This chain links TRBV4-1 with TRBJ1-2, with a possible D match to TRBD1 (5 bases). V dropped 0 bases and J dropped 4 bases, with 18 bases sitting between them. The germline CDR1 and CDR2 sequences are MGHRA and YSYEKL. The CDR3 consists of 17 residues. The CDR3 DNA reads TGCGCCAGCAGCCAAGATCTAAGTGATTCAGGGCTCTATGGCTACACCTTC. The encoded protein is CASSQDLSDSGLYGYTF.

This clone showed up just a few times. The V gene is TRBV7-7, the J gene TRBJ2-2; D gene uncertain. The CDR3 is 13 amino acids. CDR1 SSHAT and CDR2 FNYEAQ come from the germline V gene (reference sequence). The V end was cut by 3 bases, the J end by 5 bases, with 7 bases between. This chain's CDR3 is CASSLTRTGELFF. The CDR3 region has the DNA TGTGCCAGCAGCTTGACGAGGACCGGGGAGCTGTTTTTT.

This clone showed up just a few times. V usage is TRBV9 and J usage is TRBJ2-1, with TRBD2 as a possible D gene (5 bases). Trimming cost V 4 bases and J 3 bases, with 20 bases left between them. Germline V gene lookup returns CDR1 SGDLS and CDR2 YYNGEE. The CDR3 has 17 residues. The DNA of the CDR3 is TGTGCCAGCAGCTTTACATCGGGGTCCACAAGCTACAATGAGCAGTTCTTC. Its translation: CASSFTSGSTSYNEQFF. The complete variable domain, with remaining parts taken from reference TRBV9 and TRBJ2-1, reads DSGVTQTPKHLITATGQRVTLRCSPRSGDLSVYWYQQSLDQGLQFLIQYYNGEERAKGNILERFSAQQFPDLHSELNLSSLELGDSALYFCASSFTSGSTSYNEQFFGPGTRLTVL.

The gene calls are TRBV5-1 and TRBJ1-2; D is ambiguous. Trimming removed 0 bases from V and 2 bases from J, with 5 bases in between. The CDR3 length is 13 residues. The germline V gene has CDR1 SGHRS and CDR2 YFSETQ. The CDR3 DNA is TGCGCCAGCAGCTTGGGAGTAAACTATGGCTACACCTTC. Translating gives CASSLGVNYGYTF.